This T cell receptor (beta chain) was recorded in a study of neoadjuvant anti-PD-1 for oral cavity cancer. Overall study context: Non-progressing patients received a fourth nivolumab dose near day 43, then surgery on days 50-56.

As to time point: after neoadjuvant nivolumab, at surgical resection. Blood cells were analyzed directly, without culture or expansion. Germline V gene lookup returns CDR1 SGHDN and CDR2 FVKESK. V shed 3 bases, J shed 6 bases, and the junction held 4 bases outside the gene matches. The CDR3 runs to 16 residues. Profiled with immunoSEQ multiplex PCR; TCRdb holds only in-frame clones, not every one. The profile shows approximately 45,000 clones, roughly 77% of them singletons. The chain carries TRBV14 and TRBJ2-1; 14 bases are shared with TRBD2. The source material was PBMCs, sampled after nivolumab (anti-PD-1) treatment. The receptor was derived from a person aged 35-80 years with oral cavity squamous cell carcinoma. The CDR3 DNA reads as TGTGCCAGCAGCCAGACTAGCGGGGGGGCCTTCAATGAGCAGTTCTTC. It specifies CASSQTSGGAFNEQFF.